One and the same sample provided the 6 T cell receptor beta chains below, sequenced in a study of shared clonotypes between healthy human individuals. Sequencing used immunoSEQ multiplex PCR; TCRdb keeps in-frame clones, though not all of them. The sample contains approximately 2.3 million clones, over 85% of which appear only once. Sequenced material: naive CD4+ T cells from PBMCs. As for subset: CD45RA+ positively selected. The receptor source for this set is a man between 18 and 29 years old in good health. Some clones in this sample may be carry-over from other donors' samples.

The chain uses TRBV28 and TRBJ2-3; 9 nucleotides agree with TRBD2. The CDR3 spans 16 residues. Germline lookup yields CDR1 MDHEN and CDR2 SYDVKM. Trimming at V came to 3 bases and at J to 2 bases, leaving 6 bases not matched to a gene. As DNA, the CDR3 is TGTGCCAGCAGTTTTTCGGCTAGCGGGGACACAGATACGCAGTATTTT. Translating gives CASSFSASGDTDTQYF.

The chain employs TRBV11-2 and TRBJ2-1, with TRBD2 as a possible D gene (6 bases). This CDR3 is 14 amino acids long. V dropped 6 bases and J dropped 7 bases, with 16 bases sitting between them. Per the germline V gene, CDR1 is SGHAT and CDR2 is FQNNGV. CDR3 residues: CASRRISGGNEQFF. CDR3 DNA sequence: TGTGCCAGCAGACGAATCTCCGGAGGGAATGAGCAGTTCTTC.

This rearrangement joins TRBV28 to TRBJ1-2; D unclear. CDR3 length equals 17 residues. The V end lost 6 bases, the J end lost 5 bases, and 25 bases lay between the germline ends. In germline, CDR1 is MDHEN, CDR2 SYDVKM. CDR3 amino acids: CASSLASLLRAGYGYTF. As DNA, the CDR3 is TGTGCCAGCAGCCTGGCTAGTTTATTGAGGGCTGGGTATGGCTACACCTTC.

This chain joins TRBV28 and TRBJ1-2, with D possibly being TRBD1 (5 bases). The CDR3 runs to 16 residues. Looked up from germline, CDR1 is MDHEN and CDR2 is SYDVKM. V was clipped by 6 bases and J by 6 bases, with 23 bases between them. The CDR3 DNA follows: TGTGCCAGCAGACGATCCAGGGCGGGCTCTTTTGATGGCTACACCTTC. It specifies CASRRSRAGSFDGYTF.

This clone was detected only a few times. This chain joins TRBV7-7 and TRBJ2-2; D call uncertain. Germline V CDR1 and CDR2: SSHAT, FNYEAQ (reference sequence). The CDR3 loop spans 14 amino acids. The germline V and J ends were trimmed by 5 bases and 3 bases, with 10 bases remaining between them. This CDR3 reads CASSVRWDTGELFF. The DNA of the CDR3 is TGTGCCAGCAGCGTCCGGTGGGACACCGGGGAGCTGTTTTTT.

CDR3 region: CASRAAGAYEQYF. CDR3 nucleotides: TGTGCCAGTAGGGCAGCAGGGGCTTACGAGCAGTACTTC. This chain uses TRBV19 with TRBJ2-7; maybe TRBD1 (6 bases). CDR3 length: 13 amino acids. With 6 bases removed from V and 4 bases from J, the gap between germline ends came to 13 bases. Germline lookup yields CDR1 LNHDA and CDR2 SQIVND (reference sequence).